Listed below are T cell receptor beta chains from one sample, sequenced in a study of early stage breast cancer tumors. Assay used: immunoSEQ multiplex PCR; TCRdb lists only in-frame clones, some missing. Here the sample spans roughly 48,000 clones, 83% being singletons. Material: blood. These receptors all come from a person in their fifties with breast cancer. Both conserved end residues are part of each CDR3. The order of the fields is D gene, CDR3 length, J gene, V gene, clone size, CDR3 DNA, CDR3 protein. A D gene is named only where the DNA matches it firmly. Clone sizes are given selectively: once, few, many, or a class where the clone is expanded.

D gene: -; CDR3 length: 12; J gene: TRBJ2-7; V gene: TRBV7-9; clone size: once; CDR3 DNA: TGTGCCAGCAGCCCAGGATCCTACGAGCAGTACTTC; CDR3 protein: CASSPGSYEQYF
D gene: TRBD1; CDR3 length: 15; J gene: TRBJ1-5; V gene: TRBV4-1; clone size: once; CDR3 DNA: TGCGCCAGCAGCCCTGACAGGGGGAGCAATCAGCCCCAGCATTTT; CDR3 protein: CASSPDRGSNQPQHF
D gene: -; CDR3 length: 14; J gene: TRBJ1-1; V gene: TRBV10-3; clone size: -; CDR3 DNA: TGTGCCATCAGTGAGTCGACGACAGGACGGACAGCTTTCTTT; CDR3 protein: CAISESTTGRTAFF
D gene: TRBD1; CDR3 length: 15; J gene: TRBJ2-5; V gene: TRBV7-2; clone size: -; CDR3 DNA: TGTGCCAGCAGACCGGGACAGTACGTACAAGAGACCCAGTACTTC; CDR3 protein: CASRPGQYVQETQYF
D gene: TRBD1; CDR3 length: 14; J gene: TRBJ2-1; V gene: TRBV7-7; clone size: -; CDR3 DNA: TGTGCTAGCAGCTCGACGACAGGGGGCAATGAGCAGTTCTTC; CDR3 protein: CASSSTTGGNEQFF
D gene: TRBD1; CDR3 length: 14; J gene: TRBJ2-7; V gene: TRBV6-1; clone size: once; CDR3 DNA: TGTGCCAGCAGATCGGGACAGGGCTCTCATGAGCAGTACTTC; CDR3 protein: CASRSGQGSHEQYF
D gene: -; CDR3 length: 11; J gene: TRBJ2-7; V gene: TRBV28; clone size: few; CDR3 DNA: TGTGCCAGCAGTCCCTTTAACGAGCAGTACTTC; CDR3 protein: CASSPFNEQYF
D gene: -; CDR3 length: 15; J gene: TRBJ1-1; V gene: TRBV28; clone size: -; CDR3 DNA: TGTGCCAGCAGTTTAAATTTACTGGAGTGGACTGAAGCTTTCTTT; CDR3 protein: CASSLNLLEWTEAFF
D gene: -; CDR3 length: 15; J gene: TRBJ1-1; V gene: TRBV6-6; clone size: -; CDR3 DNA: TGTGCCAGCACTCTATTCTCAACCCGGGAGGAGGGCGCTTTCTTT; CDR3 protein: CASTLFSTREEGAFF
D gene: TRBD2; CDR3 length: 18; J gene: TRBJ2-7; V gene: TRBV9; clone size: -; CDR3 DNA: TGTGCCAGCAGCGTAGGGTCGGGACTAGCGGGAGCCGCCGACGAGCAGTACTTC; CDR3 protein: CASSVGSGLAGAADEQYF
D gene: -; CDR3 length: 15; J gene: TRBJ2-3; V gene: TRBV6-1; clone size: -; CDR3 DNA: TGTGCCACGTGCATGGCCGCGAAGTCTATGGATACGCAGTATTTT; CDR3 protein: CATCMAAKSMDTQYF
D gene: -; CDR3 length: 13; J gene: TRBJ2-5; V gene: TRBV27; clone size: -; CDR3 DNA: TGTGCCAGCAGTTTCTCCAGGGCGGAGACCCAGTACTTC; CDR3 protein: CASSFSRAETQYF
D gene: -; CDR3 length: 14; J gene: TRBJ2-2; V gene: TRBV7-2; clone size: -; CDR3 DNA: TGTGCCAGCAGCCCCACTCGATCCCTTGGGGAGCTGTTTTTT; CDR3 protein: CASSPTRSLGELFF
D gene: -; CDR3 length: 13; J gene: TRBJ2-7; V gene: TRBV5-1; clone size: -; CDR3 DNA: TGCGCCAGCACCGGCGGGGACTCCTACGAGCAGTACTTC; CDR3 protein: CASTGGDSYEQYF
D gene: TRBD2; CDR3 length: 16; J gene: TRBJ2-7; V gene: TRBV10-2; clone size: -; CDR3 DNA: TGCGCCAGCAGCCAACTGACTAGCGGGAGTGGAAACGAGCAGTACTTC; CDR3 protein: CASSQLTSGSGNEQYF
D gene: TRBD2; CDR3 length: 15; J gene: TRBJ2-1; V gene: TRBV13; clone size: -; CDR3 DNA: TGTGCCAGCAGCTTACGGAAGCGGGGATTTGGTGAGCAGTTCTTC; CDR3 protein: CASSLRKRGFGEQFF